Each of the 11 T cell receptor beta chains below was sequenced from the same sample in a study of neoadjuvant nivolumab and ipilimumab in lung cancer. TCRdb's copy holds only in-frame clones and misses some; the assay was immunoSEQ multiplex PCR. The sample records roughly 30,000 clones, approximately 90% being singletons. The sample in question was peripheral blood, obtained after neoadjuvant nivolumab, alone or with ipilimumab, at or shortly before surgery. The receptors shown here come from an adult with non-small cell lung cancer.

V and J are TRBV9 and TRBJ2-5; D may be TRBD1 (7 bases). Germline loops: CDR1 SGDLS, CDR2 YYNGEE. CDR3 size: 13 residues. V was trimmed by 7 bases and J by 2 bases, leaving 12 bases between them. The CDR3 sequence: CASGQGGQETQYF. The CDR3 DNA reads as TGTGCCAGCGGGCAGGGGGGACAAGAGACCCAGTACTTC.

CDR3 DNA sequence: TGTGCCAGCAGGTCCGGGACAGTGTACCAAGAGACCCAGTACTTC. Amino acids: CASRSGTVYQETQYF. The genes are TRBV2 and TRBJ2-5; 7 nucleotides align to TRBD1. Looked up from germline, CDR1 is SNHLY and CDR2 is FYNNEI. The CDR3 totals 15 residues. Losses at the gene ends were 6 bases for V and 0 bases for J; bases not matched to a gene: 7.

The chain combines TRBV4-1 with TRBJ1-2; 12 nucleotides agree with TRBD1. CDR1 and CDR2 from the germline V gene are MGHRA and YSYEKL. The CDR3 runs to 15 residues. The V segment lost 1 base and the J segment 6 bases; nucleotides outside the gene matches: 3. The CDR3 here is CASSQVGTGGDGYTF. Here the CDR3 DNA reads TGCGCCAGCAGCCAAGTTGGGACAGGGGGCGATGGCTACACCTTC.

The chain has TRBV6-6 and TRBJ2-2; no firm D call. The ends were cut back, 2 bases at V and 0 bases at J, with 7 bases in the middle. The CDR3 runs 15 residues. Germline V lookup: CDR1 MNHNY, CDR2 SVGAGI (reference sequence). For the CDR3, the DNA is TGTGCCAGCAGTTACCGAGTCTCGAACACCGGGGAGCTGTTTTTT. Protein product: CASSYRVSNTGELFF.

The J gene is TRBJ1-5, the V gene TRBV5-1; D unclear. Germline V gene sequence: CDR1 SGHRS, CDR2 YFSETQ. Deletions cut 2 bases from V and 7 bases from J, with 10 bases between. The CDR3 sequence is 13 residues long. The DNA of the CDR3 is TGCGCCAGCAGCTTAGGCGGAGCGCAGCCCCAGCATTTT. This translates into CASSLGGAQPQHF.

J is TRBJ2-5 and V is TRBV11-2, with D possibly called TRBD1 or TRBD2 (5 bases each). V was clipped by 5 bases and J by 1 base, with 17 bases between them. This CDR3 comprises 16 residues. Germline V gene lookup returns CDR1 SGHAT and CDR2 FQNNGV. The CDR3 DNA sequence: TGTGCCAGCAGCCCGGGGACCAGGATCGTCCAAGAGACCCAGTACTTC. Protein product: CASSPGTRIVQETQYF.

The V and J genes are TRBV18 and TRBJ1-4; D is uncertain. CDR3 length equals 14 residues. The ends were cut back, 5 bases at V and 3 bases at J, with 10 bases in the middle. Germline CDR1 is KGHSH and CDR2 is LQKENI. CDR3 coding DNA: TGTGCCAGCTCAGAAAGGAGTGCTAATGAAAAACTGTTTTTT. It specifies CASSERSANEKLFF.

This clone showed up just once. The chain links TRBV14 to TRBJ1-1, with D perhaps TRBD1 (5 bases). Trimming took 3 bases from V and 0 from J, leaving 11 bases between them. The CDR3 length is 15 residues. Germline V gene data show CDR1 as SGHDN and CDR2 as FVKESK. The CDR3 DNA reads TGTGCCAGCAGCCAGGGGAGGGGAATGAACACTGAAGCTTTCTTT. Protein sequence: CASSQGRGMNTEAFF.

The CDR3: CAISPTGTSNQPQHF. The CDR3 DNA is TGTGCCATCAGCCCCACAGGGACTAGCAATCAGCCCCAGCATTTT. V gene TRBV10-3 combines with J gene TRBJ1-5, with TRBD1 as a possible D gene (6 bases). Per the germline V gene, CDR1 is ENHRY and CDR2 is SYGVKD. Between the trimmed V and J ends, which lost 6 bases and 0 bases, there was a span of 12 bases. The CDR3 spans 15 residues.

This chain joins TRBV7-2 and TRBJ1-6; a weak D match, TRBD1 (6 bases). CDR3 length equals 16 residues. In germline, CDR1 is SGHTA, CDR2 FQGNSA. The V end was cut by 0 bases, the J end by 2 bases, with 8 bases between. CDR3: CASSLAQGAYNSPLHF. In DNA, the CDR3 is TGTGCCAGCAGCTTAGCACAGGGTGCCTATAATTCACCCCTCCACTTT.

The V and J genes are TRBV10-3 and TRBJ2-2; TRBD1 is a possible D gene (6 bases). Germline CDR1 and CDR2: ENHRY and SYGVKD. The CDR3 has 16 amino acids. Trimming removed 3 bases at V and 4 bases at J, with 15 bases between. The CDR3 reads CAISDQTGLGTGELFF. The CDR3 DNA sequence: TGTGCCATCAGTGACCAAACAGGGTTGGGCACCGGGGAGCTGTTTTTT.